This T cell receptor beta chain is from a study of blood T cells in healthy people across ages (dated by TCRdb to between 2014 and 2016). About the study as a whole: Template switching captured roughly one uniquely barcoded TCR beta cDNA molecule per two T cells in model experiments. For two donors (one aged 18 to 30 and one aged 80 or older), the study analyzed two additional independent replicas of 1 million unique cDNA reads from the same blood draw. Donors were grouped into four age groups: young (average about 15 years), middle-aged (approximately 41), aged (around 56) and long-lived (approximately 78). Using deep sequencing normalized with unique cDNA molecular identifiers, the study measured how TCR beta repertoire diversity changes with age.

The library was built by means of 5' RACE. Sequencing relied on an Illumina HiSeq 2500. A second roughly 6 to 11 cycle PCR used a sample-barcoded 5' primer and a J-beta primer mix. A template-switch 5' adaptor carrying 12 random nucleotides introduced a unique molecular identifier onto each TCR beta cDNA molecule. Each sample yielded at least 3 million CDR3-containing paired-end reads. First-strand cDNA was synthesized from all RNA with the Mint cDNA synthesis kit, primed by a TRBC-specific oligonucleotide. After uracil-DNA glycosylase treatment, a first 18-cycle PCR used universal primers M1SS and BC2_uni_R on all cDNA. As for how the authors treated the data: Each sample was normalized by randomly selecting 1 million high-quality reads, each carrying a distinct molecular identifier. Reads with shared molecular identifiers were discarded instead of being binned into consensus sequences. CDR3 identification, clonotype clustering and error correction used MiTCR with a Q25 quality threshold and the strictest error-elimination algorithm. A nonparametric unseen species model using Euler transformation provided a lower-bound estimate of total TCR beta diversity. Through fastp at Q25 and MiXCR, TCRdb rebuilt clones from the public reads, retaining in-frame beta chains. All rows with the same CDR3 protein become a single entry with the most common DNA and genes. TCRdb assigned the V and J calls; the authors' analysis was not used. In this sample the table shows 450,000 to 600,000 distinct CDR3 sequences, approximately 26% of which occur a single time. The ten largest make up about 3.9% of the sample.

Looking up the germline V gene (reference sequence) yields CDR1 MNHNY and CDR2 SVGAGI. The CDR3 numbers 14 residues from cysteine through phenylalanine. Only the CDR3 part of the read is kept: 42 bases, read in frame from the first base. Trimming at the junction amounts to 2 bases on V and 3 bases on J, and the germline ends lie 10 bases apart. With regard to this clonotype: Its recognized antigen is unknown. No per-base quality is available; no much larger clone lies one base away.

Overall study results and their limits: Total diversity estimates from one million sequenced T cells were considered lower bounds and underestimates. Compared with the aged group, the long-lived group had more naive CD4+ T cells, fewer expanded clones and increased TCR diversity, a pattern suggesting age selection. Conclusive comparison of naive and antigen-experienced compartments was prevented by the profiling of bulk unsorted PBMCs. Donor CMV infection status was unknown, potentially confounding age-related changes in expanded clonotypes. Observed TCR beta diversity per million T cells fell roughly linearly with age, and a significant reduction was already apparent by age approximately 41. Observed TCR beta diversity correlated strongly with the percentage of naive T cells measured by flow cytometry.

Donors were a few dozen systemically healthy Caucasian individuals from Russia aged roughly 6 to 90 years. About 10 milliliters of peripheral blood were collected from each donor into EDTA-treated Vacutainer tubes. Ficoll-Paque density-gradient centrifugation was used to isolate PBMCs, with at least 7 million per sample. Total RNA was extracted from PBMCs with Trizol reagent, with at least 6 micrograms obtained per sample. For every donor, an aliquot of PBMCs went through flow cytometry to measure the percentages of naive CD45RAhigh/CD27high T cells. In addition, the sample was reused for a study of T cells of mothers and their children. Looking at the second paper: Donors were nine systemically healthy Caucasian individuals: three mothers and their six children. cDNA synthesis consumed the entire amount of extracted RNA, loaded at approximately 1.6 ug RNA in each 15 ul reaction. Sample barcodes and 2-4 random nucleotides were added via the M1S primer in the second PCR. Each mother yielded over 8 million TCR beta CDR3 reads and each child roughly 3 million reads. In both related and unrelated pairs, thymic selection shapes the output of TCR recombination in a similar way, with inherited differences having only a minor effect. Related mother-child pairs always showed normalized repertoire overlap that was slightly higher than in unrelated mother-child pairs, though the difference was never significant. With a sensitivity of approximately 96 clones per million clonotypes, no persistent microchimeric T cell clones were detected. Deep NGS was used in the study to compare the TCR beta repertoires of mothers and children and to look for features that separate related mother-child pairs from unrelated individuals. Mothers averaged roughly 40 +/- 4 years of age and children averaged about 12 +/- 4 years. After adapters were ligated using NEBNext reagents, the libraries underwent 100+100 nt paired-end sequencing on an Illumina HiSeq 2000. To prevent cross-contamination, the mother and child libraries were prepared a month apart and were sequenced in separate runs. For each donor, somewhere between 500,000 and 2,000,000 distinct TCR beta clonotypes were identified. Naive TCR beta clonotypes were estimated from low-frequency clonotypes matched to each donor's FACS-determined naive share, without sorting.

The sequencing input was blood. The origin of this receptor is a boy between 2 and 10 years old in good health. The chain is assembled from TRBV6-6 and TRBJ1-1, with the D gene too uncertain to name. The DNA is as follows: TGTGCCAGCAGTTACACCTCCGGGTACACTGAAGCTTTCTTT. Protein translation: CASSYTSGYTEAFF.